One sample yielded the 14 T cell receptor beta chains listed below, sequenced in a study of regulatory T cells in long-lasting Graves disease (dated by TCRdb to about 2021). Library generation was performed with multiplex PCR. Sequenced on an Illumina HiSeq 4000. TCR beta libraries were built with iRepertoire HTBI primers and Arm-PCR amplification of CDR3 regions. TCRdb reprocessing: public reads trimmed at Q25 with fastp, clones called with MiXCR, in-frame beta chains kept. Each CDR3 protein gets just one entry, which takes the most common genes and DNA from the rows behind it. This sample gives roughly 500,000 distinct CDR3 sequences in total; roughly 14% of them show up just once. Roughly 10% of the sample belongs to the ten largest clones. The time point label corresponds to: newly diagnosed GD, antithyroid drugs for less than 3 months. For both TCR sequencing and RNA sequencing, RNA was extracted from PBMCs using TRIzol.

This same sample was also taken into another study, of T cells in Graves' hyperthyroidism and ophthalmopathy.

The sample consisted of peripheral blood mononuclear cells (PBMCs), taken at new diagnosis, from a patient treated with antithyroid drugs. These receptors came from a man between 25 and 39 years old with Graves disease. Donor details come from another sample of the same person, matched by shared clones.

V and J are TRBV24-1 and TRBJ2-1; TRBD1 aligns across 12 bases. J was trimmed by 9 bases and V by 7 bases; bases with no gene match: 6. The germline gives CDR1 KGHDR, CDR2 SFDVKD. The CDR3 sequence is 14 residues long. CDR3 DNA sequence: TGTGCCACCAGCCGGGACAGGGGGCAGGTTGAGCAGTTCTTC. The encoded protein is CATSRDRGQVEQFF.

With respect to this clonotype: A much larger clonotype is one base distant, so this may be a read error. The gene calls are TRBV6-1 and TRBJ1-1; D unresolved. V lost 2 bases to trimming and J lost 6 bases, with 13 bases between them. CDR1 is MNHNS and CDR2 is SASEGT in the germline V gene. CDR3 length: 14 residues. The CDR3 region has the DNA TGTGCCAGCAGTGAACTTACGGGGAGGGCTGAAGCTTTCTTT. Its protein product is CASSELTGRAEAFF.

The CDR3 coding sequence is TGTGCCAGCAGCTTAGCGGGGACTAGCGGGAGAGGCGCCTACAATGAGCAGTTCTTC. It yields the protein CASSLAGTSGRGAYNEQFF. The genes are TRBV7-6 and TRBJ2-1, with 14 bases lining up with TRBD2. V was pared by 0 bases and J by 2 bases, with 6 bases of the junction left unmatched. This CDR3 is 19 amino acids long. Germline CDR1 reads SGHVS; CDR2 reads FNYEAQ.

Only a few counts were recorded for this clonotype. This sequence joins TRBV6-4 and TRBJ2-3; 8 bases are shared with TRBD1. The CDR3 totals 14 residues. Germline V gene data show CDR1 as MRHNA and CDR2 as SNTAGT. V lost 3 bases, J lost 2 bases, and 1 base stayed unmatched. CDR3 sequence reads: CASSEGQATDTQYF. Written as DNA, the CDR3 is TGTGCCAGCAGTGAGGGACAGGCCACAGATACGCAGTATTTT.

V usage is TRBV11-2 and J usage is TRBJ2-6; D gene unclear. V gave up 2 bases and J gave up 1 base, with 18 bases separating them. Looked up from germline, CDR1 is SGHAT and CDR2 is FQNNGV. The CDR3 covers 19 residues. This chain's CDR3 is CASSLTPSRLFSGANVLTF. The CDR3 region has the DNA TGTGCCAGCAGCTTAACCCCTTCGAGATTGTTTTCTGGGGCCAACGTCCTGACTTTC. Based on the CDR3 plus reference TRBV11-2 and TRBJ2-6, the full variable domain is EAGVAQSPRYKIIEKRQSVAFWCNPISGHATLYWYQQILGQGPKLLIQFQNNGVVDDSQLPKDRFSAERLKGVDSTLKIQPAKLEDSAVYLCASSLTPSRLFSGANVLTFGAGSRLTVL.

The CDR3 DNA sequence: TGTGCCAGCAGCTTAGAGTCCGGGTCAGCTAGCAATCAGCCCCAGCATTTT. It encodes CASSLESGSASNQPQHF. The chain links TRBV7-8 to TRBJ1-5, with D hard to call. The germline V gene encodes CDR1 SGHVS and CDR2 FQNEAQ. CDR3 length: 17 amino acids. V dropped 1 base and J dropped 0 bases, with 13 bases sitting between them. The entire variable domain, with the rest obtained from reference TRBV7-8 and TRBJ1-5, is as follows: GAGVSQSPRYKVAKRGQDVALRCDPISGHVSLFWYQQALGQGPEFLTYFQNEAQLDKSGLPSDRFFAERPEGSVSTLKIQRTQQEDSAVYLCASSLESGSASNQPQHFGDGTRLSIL.

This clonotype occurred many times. The CDR3 DNA is TGTGCCATCAGTGAAGGAACGAGCGGGCCCTACGAGCAGTACTTC. As protein: CAISEGTSGPYEQYF. This rearrangement joins TRBV10-3 to TRBJ2-7; a possible D gene is TRBD2 (6 bases). CDR3 size: 15 residues. Looked up from germline, CDR1 is ENHRY and CDR2 is SYGVKD. V gave up 3 bases and J gave up 2 bases, with 14 bases separating them.

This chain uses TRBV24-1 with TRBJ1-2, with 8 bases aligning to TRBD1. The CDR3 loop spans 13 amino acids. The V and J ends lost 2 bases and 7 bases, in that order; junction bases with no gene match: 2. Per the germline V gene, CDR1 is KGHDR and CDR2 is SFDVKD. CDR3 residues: CATSDSGTGGYTF. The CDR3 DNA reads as TGTGCCACCAGTGATTCCGGGACAGGTGGCTACACCTTC.

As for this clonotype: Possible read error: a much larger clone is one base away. The CDR3 is CASSLARGPSNEQFF. The CDR3, as DNA: TGTGCCAGCAGCTTAGCCAGGGGTCCCTCCAATGAGCAGTTCTTC. This sequence joins TRBV11-2 and TRBJ2-1; D perhaps matches TRBD1 (6 bases). This CDR3 is 15 amino acids long. Trimming stripped 1 base from V and 6 bases from J, with 13 bases between. The germline CDR1 and CDR2 sequences are SGHAT and FQNNGV.

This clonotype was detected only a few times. The CDR3 bases are TGTGCCAGCAGCCCTTTACGGGCTGAAGCTTTCTTT. This translates into CASSPLRAEAFF. The J gene is TRBJ1-1, the V gene TRBV9, with no clear D. Trimming took 4 bases from V and 6 from J, leaving 10 bases between them. This CDR3 region has 12 residues. CDR1 and CDR2 from the germline V gene are SGDLS and YYNGEE. The variable domain in full, with the rest retrieved from reference TRBV9 and TRBJ1-1, is DSGVTQTPKHLITATGQRVTLRCSPRSGDLSVYWYQQSLDQGLQFLIQYYNGEERAKGNILERFSAQQFPDLHSELNLSSLELGDSALYFCASSPLRAEAFFGQGTRLTVV.

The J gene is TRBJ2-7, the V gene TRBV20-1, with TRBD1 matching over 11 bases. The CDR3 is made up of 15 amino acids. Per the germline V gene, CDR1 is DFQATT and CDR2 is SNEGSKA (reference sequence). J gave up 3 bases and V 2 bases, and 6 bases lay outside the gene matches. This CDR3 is CSARPAGQGDYEQYF. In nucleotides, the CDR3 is TGCAGTGCTAGACCAGCGGGACAGGGGGACTACGAGCAGTACTTC.

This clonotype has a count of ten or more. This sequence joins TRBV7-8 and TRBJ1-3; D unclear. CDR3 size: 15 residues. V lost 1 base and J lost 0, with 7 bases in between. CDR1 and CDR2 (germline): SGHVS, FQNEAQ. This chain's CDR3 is CASSLEGGSGNTIYF. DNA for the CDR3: TGTGCCAGCAGCTTAGAAGGCGGCTCTGGAAACACCATATATTTT.

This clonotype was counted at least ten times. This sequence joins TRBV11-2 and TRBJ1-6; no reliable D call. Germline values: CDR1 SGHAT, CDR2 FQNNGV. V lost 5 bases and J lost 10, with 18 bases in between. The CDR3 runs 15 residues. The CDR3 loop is CASSPPTATSSPLHF. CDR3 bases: TGTGCCAGCAGCCCTCCAACAGCTACCTCGTCACCCCTCCACTTT.

CDR3 DNA: TGTGCCTGGAGTAACAGGGGGGCAGATACGCAGTATTTT. This sequence encodes CAWSNRGADTQYF. The J gene is TRBJ2-3, the V gene TRBV30, with 8 nucleotides matching TRBD1. V dropped 2 bases and J dropped 4; count of bases not matched to a gene: 2. CDR3 length: 13 residues. Germline CDR1 and CDR2: GTSNPN and SVGIG (reference sequence).